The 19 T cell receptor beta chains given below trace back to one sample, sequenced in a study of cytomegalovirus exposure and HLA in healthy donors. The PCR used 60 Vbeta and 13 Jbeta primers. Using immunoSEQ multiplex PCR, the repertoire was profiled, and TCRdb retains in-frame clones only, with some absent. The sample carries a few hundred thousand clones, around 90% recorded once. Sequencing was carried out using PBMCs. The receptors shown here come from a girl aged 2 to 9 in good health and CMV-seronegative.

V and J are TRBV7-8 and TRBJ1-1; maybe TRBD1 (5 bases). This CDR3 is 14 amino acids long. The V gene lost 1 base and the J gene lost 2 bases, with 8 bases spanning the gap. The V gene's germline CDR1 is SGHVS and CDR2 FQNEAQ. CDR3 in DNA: TGTGCCAGCAGCTTAGAGGGGTTTAACACTGAAGCTTTCTTT. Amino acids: CASSLEGFNTEAFF.

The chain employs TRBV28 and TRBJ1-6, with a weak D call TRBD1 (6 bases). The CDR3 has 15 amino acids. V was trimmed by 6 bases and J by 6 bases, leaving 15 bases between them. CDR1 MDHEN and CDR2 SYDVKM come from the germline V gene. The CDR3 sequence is CASRRQELGNSPLHF. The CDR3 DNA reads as TGTGCCAGCAGACGACAGGAGTTGGGTAATTCACCCCTCCACTTT.

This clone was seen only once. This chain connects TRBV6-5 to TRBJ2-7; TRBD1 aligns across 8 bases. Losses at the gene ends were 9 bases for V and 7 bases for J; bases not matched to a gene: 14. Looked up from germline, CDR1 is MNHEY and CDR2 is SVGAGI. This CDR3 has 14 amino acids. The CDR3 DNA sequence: TGTGCCAGTCAGACAGGGGTCCTGAGTGGAGAGCAGTACTTC. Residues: CASQTGVLSGEQYF.

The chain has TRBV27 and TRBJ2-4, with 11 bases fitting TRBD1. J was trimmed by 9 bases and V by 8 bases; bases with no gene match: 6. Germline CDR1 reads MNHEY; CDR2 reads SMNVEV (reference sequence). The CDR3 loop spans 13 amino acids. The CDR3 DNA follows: TGTGCCAGCTGGACAGGGGGCGATACCATTCAGTACTTC. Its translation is CASWTGGDTIQYF.

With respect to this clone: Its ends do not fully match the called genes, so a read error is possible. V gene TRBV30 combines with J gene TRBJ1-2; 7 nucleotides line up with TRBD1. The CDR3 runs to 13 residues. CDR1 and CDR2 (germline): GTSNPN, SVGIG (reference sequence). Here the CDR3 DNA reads TGTGCCACCGACAGGGCGGGAAACTATGGCTACACTTTC. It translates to CATDRAGNYGYTF.

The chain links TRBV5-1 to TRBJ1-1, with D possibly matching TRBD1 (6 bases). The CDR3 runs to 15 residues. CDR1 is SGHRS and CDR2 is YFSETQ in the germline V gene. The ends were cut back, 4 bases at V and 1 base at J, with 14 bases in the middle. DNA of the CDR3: TGCGCCAGCAGCCTGGGGGACACTCCGAACACTGAAGCTTTCTTT. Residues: CASSLGDTPNTEAFF.

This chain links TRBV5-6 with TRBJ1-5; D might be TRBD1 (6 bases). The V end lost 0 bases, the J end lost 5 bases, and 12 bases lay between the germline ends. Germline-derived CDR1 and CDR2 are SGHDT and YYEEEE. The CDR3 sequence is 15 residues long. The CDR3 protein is CASSLVGRGDQPQHF. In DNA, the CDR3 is TGTGCCAGCAGCTTGGTTGGCAGGGGAGATCAGCCCCAGCATTTT.

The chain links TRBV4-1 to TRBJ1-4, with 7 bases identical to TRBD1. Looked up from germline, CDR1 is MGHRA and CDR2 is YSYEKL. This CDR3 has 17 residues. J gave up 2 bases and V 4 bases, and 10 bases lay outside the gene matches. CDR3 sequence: CASSRVQGSGTNEKLFF. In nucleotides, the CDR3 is TGCGCCAGCAGCCGAGTACAGGGGTCTGGGACTAATGAAAAACTGTTTTTT.

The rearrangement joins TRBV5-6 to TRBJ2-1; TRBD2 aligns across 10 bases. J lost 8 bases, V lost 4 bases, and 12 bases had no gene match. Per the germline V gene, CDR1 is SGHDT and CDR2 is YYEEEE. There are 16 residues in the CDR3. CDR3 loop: CASSLLLAGARDEQFF. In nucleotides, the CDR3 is TGTGCCAGCAGCCTCTTGCTAGCGGGAGCGCGGGATGAGCAGTTCTTC.

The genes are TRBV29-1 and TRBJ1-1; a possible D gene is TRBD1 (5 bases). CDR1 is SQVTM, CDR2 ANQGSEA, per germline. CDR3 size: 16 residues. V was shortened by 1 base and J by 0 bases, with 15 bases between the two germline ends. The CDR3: CSVEGGGGGMNTEAFF. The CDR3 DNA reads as TGCAGCGTTGAAGGAGGTGGGGGGGGTATGAACACTGAAGCTTTCTTT.

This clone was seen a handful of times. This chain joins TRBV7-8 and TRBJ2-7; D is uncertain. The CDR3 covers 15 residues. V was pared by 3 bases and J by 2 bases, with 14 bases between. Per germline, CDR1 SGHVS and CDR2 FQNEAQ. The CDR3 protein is CASSFDRVDTYEQYF. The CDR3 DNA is TGTGCCAGCAGCTTCGATCGGGTGGATACCTACGAGCAGTACTTC.

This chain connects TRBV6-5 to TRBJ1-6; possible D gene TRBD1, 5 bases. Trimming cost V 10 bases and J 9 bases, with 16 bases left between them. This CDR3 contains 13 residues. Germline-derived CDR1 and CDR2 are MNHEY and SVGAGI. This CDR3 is CATRTGPGSPLHF. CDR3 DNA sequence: TGTGCCACCAGAACAGGCCCTGGTTCACCCCTCCACTTT.

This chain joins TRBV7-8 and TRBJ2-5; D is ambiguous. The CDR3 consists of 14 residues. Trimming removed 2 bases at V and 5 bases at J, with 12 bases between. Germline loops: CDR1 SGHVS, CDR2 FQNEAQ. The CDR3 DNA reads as TGTGCCAGCAGCTTAACACCGACGAGGGAGACCCAGTACTTC. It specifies CASSLTPTRETQYF.

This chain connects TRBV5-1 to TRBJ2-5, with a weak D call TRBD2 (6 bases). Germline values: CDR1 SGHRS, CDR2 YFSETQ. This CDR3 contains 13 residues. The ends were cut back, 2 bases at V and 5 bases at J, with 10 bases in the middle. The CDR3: CASSFGTPETQYF. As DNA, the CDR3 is TGCGCCAGCAGCTTCGGGACTCCCGAGACCCAGTACTTC.

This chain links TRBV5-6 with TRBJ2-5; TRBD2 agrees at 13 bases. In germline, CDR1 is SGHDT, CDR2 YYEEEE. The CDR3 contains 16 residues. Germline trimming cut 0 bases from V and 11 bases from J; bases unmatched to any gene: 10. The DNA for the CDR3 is TGTGCCAGCAGCTTGGGACTAGCGGGGGGTTTGAGGGAGCAGTACTTC. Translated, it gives CASSLGLAGGLREQYF. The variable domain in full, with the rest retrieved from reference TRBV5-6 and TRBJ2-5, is DAGVTQSPTHLIKTRGQQVTLRCSPKSGHDTVSWYQQALGQGPQFIFQYYEEEERQRGNFPDRFSGHQFPNYSSELNVNALLLGDSALYLCASSLGLAGGLREQYFGPGTRLLVL.

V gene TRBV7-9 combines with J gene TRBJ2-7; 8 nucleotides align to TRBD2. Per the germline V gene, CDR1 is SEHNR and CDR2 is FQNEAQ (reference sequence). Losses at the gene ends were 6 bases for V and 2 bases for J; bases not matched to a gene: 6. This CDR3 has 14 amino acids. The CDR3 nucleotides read TGTGCCAGCAGGACACTAGCGGCCCCCTACGAGCAGTACTTC. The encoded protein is CASRTLAAPYEQYF.

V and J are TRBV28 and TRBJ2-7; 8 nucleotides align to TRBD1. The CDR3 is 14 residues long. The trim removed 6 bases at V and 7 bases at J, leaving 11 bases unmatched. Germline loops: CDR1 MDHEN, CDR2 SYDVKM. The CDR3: CASSPFQGAWEQYF. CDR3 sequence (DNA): TGTGCCAGCAGCCCATTTCAGGGGGCCTGGGAGCAGTACTTC.

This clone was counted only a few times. The CDR3 DNA sequence: TGTGCCAGCAGCTTGGGGGGCCCGACAGGGGTCCATGAAAAACTGTTTTTT. As protein: CASSLGGPTGVHEKLFF. The chain is built from TRBV5-4 and TRBJ1-4, with 8 bases identical to TRBD1. CDR3 length: 17 amino acids. The V and J ends lost 0 bases and 6 bases, in that order; junction bases with no gene match: 10. The germline V gene has CDR1 SGHNT and CDR2 YYREEE (reference sequence).

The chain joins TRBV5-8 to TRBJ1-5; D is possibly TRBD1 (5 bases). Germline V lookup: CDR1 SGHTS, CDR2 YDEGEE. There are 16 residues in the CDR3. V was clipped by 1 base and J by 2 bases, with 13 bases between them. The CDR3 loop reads CASSLWQGVRNQPQHF. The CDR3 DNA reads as TGTGCCAGCAGCTTGTGGCAGGGTGTGCGCAATCAGCCCCAGCATTTT.